The rows below give T cell receptor beta chains drawn from one sample of a study of T cells after posttransplantation cyclophosphamide. Data came from immunoSEQ multiplex PCR; TCRdb stores just in-frame clones and leaves some out. The sample has more than 60,000 clones, around 93% seen once. The sample consisted of PBMCs. The origin of the receptors is a woman aged 25 to 39 in good health and a related stem cell transplant donor. CDR3s include the opening cysteine and the closing phenylalanine or tryptophan. The order of the fields is CDR3 length, V gene, D gene, clone size, J gene, CDR3 protein, CDR3 DNA. The D gene is left open where the match is weak. The size of a clone is reported for some rows only, either as once, few or many, or as a class for expanded clones.

>12|TRBV2|-|-|TRBJ2-5
CASSDVGETQYF
TGTGCCAGCAGTGACGTGGGGGAGACCCAGTACTTC
>14|TRBV10-3|-|once|TRBJ2-3
CAISEVRSTDTQYF
TGTGCCATCAGTGAGGTTAGAAGCACAGATACGCAGTATTTT
>14|TRBV6-1|-|-|TRBJ1-5
CASSEYPGNQPQHF
TGTGCCAGCAGTGAATACCCCGGAAATCAGCCCCAGCATTTT
>13|TRBV18|-|-|TRBJ2-5
CASSPGLSETQYF
TGTGCCAGCTCACCAGGGTTGTCGGAGACCCAGTACTTC
>15|TRBV5-6|TRBD2|-|TRBJ2-3
CASSQSGGASDTQYF
TGTGCCAGCAGCCAGAGCGGGGGGGCCTCAGATACGCAGTATTTT
>15|TRBV27|TRBD1|-|TRBJ1-2
CASSFGLRGGVGYTF
TGTGCCAGCAGTTTTGGCCTTAGAGGGGGCGTTGGCTACACCTTC
>14|TRBV5-1|-|-|TRBJ2-3
CASSLGQATDTQYF
TGCGCCAGCAGCTTGGGACAGGCCACAGATACGCAGTATTTT
>14|TRBV4-1|-|-|TRBJ1-3
CASSSSGSGNTIYF
TGCGCCAGCAGCAGCTCCGGCTCTGGAAACACCATATATTTT
>14|TRBV4-3|-|-|TRBJ2-5
CASSHLSGQETQYF
TGCGCCAGCAGCCACCTTTCGGGACAAGAGACCCAGTACTTC
>13|TRBV7-9|TRBD1|-|TRBJ2-3
CASSPTGQDTQYF
TGTGCCAGCAGCCCGACAGGGCAAGATACGCAGTATTTT
>16|TRBV11-3|-|-|TRBJ2-1
CASSLGLGRSYNEQFF
TGTGCCAGCAGCTTAGGTCTGGGTAGGAGCTACAATGAGCAGTTCTTC
>15|TRBV5-1|-|-|TRBJ2-6
CASSFDNPGANVLTF
TGCGCCAGCAGCTTCGACAACCCTGGGGCCAACGTCCTGACTTTC
>18|TRBV5-5|TRBD1|-|TRBJ2-7
CASSPGLTGAILSYEQYF
TGTGCCAGCAGCCCCGGTCTGACAGGGGCCATTCTCTCCTACGAGCAGTACTTC
>15|TRBV5-8|-|once|TRBJ1-5
CASSPSGTVNQPQHF
TGTGCCAGCAGCCCCTCGGGTACAGTCAATCAGCCCCAGCATTTT
>13|TRBV18|-|once|TRBJ1-4
CASSPPPLEKLFF
TGTGCCAGCTCACCACCCCCCCTGGAAAAACTGTTTTTT
>15|TRBV9|-|-|TRBJ1-2
CASSVDGSSIYGYTF
TGTGCCAGCAGCGTAGATGGCAGCTCTATCTATGGCTACACCTTC
>15|TRBV7-2|TRBD2|-|TRBJ2-1
CASSLGGGAYNEQFF
TGTGCCAGCAGCTTAGGCGGGGGGGCCTACAATGAGCAGTTCTTC
>15|TRBV4-3|-|-|TRBJ2-1
CASSQDVGVLNEQFF
TGCGCCAGCAGCCAAGATGTCGGGGTTTTGAATGAGCAGTTCTTC
>14|TRBV9|-|-|TRBJ2-3
CASSVASGTDTQYF
TGTGCCAGCAGCGTAGCTAGCGGCACAGATACGCAGTATTTT
>15|TRBV11-2|-|-|TRBJ1-4
CASSLEGLPGEKLFF
TGTGCCAGCAGCTTGGAAGGGTTGCCTGGTGAAAAACTGTTTTTT
>12|TRBV5-4|-|once|TRBJ1-2
CASRSPSHGYTF
TGTGCCAGCAGATCCCCCTCTCACGGCTACACCTTC
>15|TRBV6-5|TRBD2|-|TRBJ2-3
CASSPEGGGGYTQYF
TGTGCCAGCAGCCCTGAGGGTGGGGGGGGTTATACGCAGTATTTT
>14|TRBV4-3|-|-|TRBJ2-1
CASSQEEVGYEQFF
TGCGCCAGCAGCCAAGAAGAAGTCGGTTATGAGCAGTTCTTC
>12|TRBV2|-|-|TRBJ2-7
CASSTEGYEQYF
TGTGCCAGCAGTACAGAGGGCTACGAGCAGTACTTC
>13|TRBV18|-|-|TRBJ1-1
CASSPPNGAGPLF
TGTGCCAGCTCACCACCGAATGGAGCAGGTCCCCTTTTT
>16|TRBV7-8|TRBD1|-|TRBJ1-2
CASSPRLQGARSGYTF
TGTGCCAGCAGCCCCCGATTACAGGGGGCGCGGAGTGGCTACACCTTC
>14|TRBV28|-|-|TRBJ1-5
CASRTERRDQPQHF
TGTGCCAGCAGAACGGAACGGAGGGATCAGCCCCAGCATTTT
>18|TRBV7-9|TRBD1|-|TRBJ2-6
CASSYDRVGSSGANVLTF
TGTGCCAGCAGTTACGACAGGGTCGGATCTAGTGGGGCCAACGTCCTGACTTTC
>12|TRBV2|TRBD1|-|TRBJ2-3
CASSSGTAAQYF
TGTGCCAGCAGTTCCGGGACAGCTGCGCAGTATTTT
>15|TRBV6-5|-|-|TRBJ2-3
CASSDRGPNTDTQYF
TGTGCCAGCAGCGATCGAGGGCCCAACACAGATACGCAGTATTTT
>13|TRBV29-1|-|-|TRBJ1-2
CSVEATATFDYTF
TGCAGCGTTGAAGCGACAGCCACTTTTGACTACACCTTC
>13|TRBV18|TRBD2|few|TRBJ2-5
CASSPGGLETQYF
TGTGCCAGCTCACCGGGAGGGTTAGAGACCCAGTACTTC
>17|TRBV7-6|TRBD2|-|TRBJ2-1
CASSLLAGGSSYNEQFF
TGTGCCAGCAGCTTATTAGCGGGGGGTTCCTCCTACAATGAGCAGTTCTTC
>11|TRBV2|-|-|TRBJ2-7
CASSESGREYF
TGTGCCAGCAGTGAATCGGGGCGCGAGTACTTC
>17|TRBV4-3|TRBD2|few|TRBJ2-5
CASSQGFSAGGGETQYF
TGCGCCAGCAGCCAAGGTTTCTCGGCGGGGGGTGGAGAGACCCAGTACTTC
>14|TRBV5-1|TRBD1|once|TRBJ2-7
CASSYGQGFNEQYF
TGCGCCAGCAGCTACGGACAGGGGTTCAACGAGCAGTACTTC